This T cell receptor beta chain was sequenced for a study of cytotoxic CD8 clonotypes in ibrutinib-treated CLL (dated by TCRdb to about 2021). In the study overall: The cohort was composed of 11 relapsed/refractory and around 14 treatment-naive patients; IGHV unmutated status was identified in some 17 patients. Partial responses were observed in roughly 24 patients and complete responses in 2; after a median follow-up of around 64 months, remission was maintained in approximately 14 patients and progression was observed in approximately 12. Samples at response were collected after a median of roughly twelve months of treatment, with a range of about 6 to 40 months. Samples averaged about 260,000 productive templates and 80,000 to 100,000 productive rearrangements. Of the 86 people in the trial, approximately 28 had longitudinal samples available. Cryopreserved peripheral blood mononuclear cells were collected before treatment, at response, and at either disease progression or sustained remission. Patients were still on ibrutinib when every remission and progressive disease sample was collected. The investigation overall reported the following: Lymph node repertoires were not examined, and the timing of sampling was not matched between patients in sustained remission and those whose disease progressed. Public clonotypes were rare and either shrank or stayed stable during treatment, and the rise in clonality at ibrutinib response reflected expansion of private clonotypes. Baseline clonality was found to be higher than that of age-matched healthy donors and was strongly correlated with circulating CD8+ T-cell counts. Clonality rose at ibrutinib response, remained stable during sustained remission, and dropped back toward baseline at progression.

Notes on this clone: Its cognate antigen has yet to be identified. Per-base qualities were not stored, and no clone one base away is much larger.

From cysteine to phenylalanine, the CDR3 is 14 amino acids long. The entry retains the CDR3 DNA only, 42 bases that are in frame from base 1. After removal of 6 bases from V and 10 bases from J, the junction retains 10 bases not matched to a gene. The germline V gene supplies CDR1 ENHRY and CDR2 SYGVKD. On a MiSeq, deep resolution sequencing aimed for a depth between 1 in 1 million and 1 in 200,000 T cells, with each clonotype covered roughly 10x on average. TCR beta libraries were generated with the immunoSEQ hsTCRB Kit. The study's own analysis went as follows. ImmunoSEQ Data Assistant and ImmunoSEQ Analyzer were used for data analysis, and V, D and J genes were assigned according to IMGT definitions. Clonality was computed as one minus normalized Shannon entropy of productive rearrangement frequencies, ranging from 0 to 1. Only overrepresented clonotypes making up at least 0.05% of each patient's repertoire were included in the public clonotype analysis. About twelve age-matched healthy donor repertoires from immuneACCESS were used as controls for clonality. TCRdb mirrors the immuneACCESS table, restricted to in-frame sequences. Some clones are absent from its copies; in checked studies, under half trace to an unresolved V gene, and the reason for the others is unknown. V and J calls and clone size follow that table, whereas D and trimming were derived from the DNA. The sample data list about 45,000 clones, and about 65% of these were observed just once. Of the sample, about 22% is held by the ten largest clones.

This sample's time point label indicates: 20 to 30 months on ibrutinib. For TCR beta library preparation, approximately 2 micrograms of genomic DNA was extracted from cryopreserved PBMCs. Longitudinal blood samples from CLL patients receiving ibrutinib monotherapy were subjected to high-throughput TCR beta sequencing. The patients took part in an open-label, single-center phase 2 trial of ibrutinib monotherapy. The TCR sequence derives from a human donor with chronic lymphocytic leukemia. Recombination connected TRBV10-3 to TRBJ2-1; the junction holds 9 bases that match TRBD2. The sample consisted of PBMCs, taken after 24 months of ibrutinib treatment. The DNA sequence follows: TGTGCCATCAGGGAAGCTAGCGGGGCGGGGGAGCAGTTCTTC. This yields the protein CAIREASGAGEQFF.